One and the same sample provided the 22 T cell receptor beta chains below, sequenced in a study of tumor-infiltrating lymphocytes in primary liver carcinoma (dated by TCRdb to about 2017). Total RNA and DNA were co-extracted from around 20-30 mg of bulk tissue with the AllPrep DNA/RNA mini kit, without cell sorting. TCRdb names Illumina HiSeq 2500 as the instrument used. A constant-region primer and ProtoScript II reverse transcriptase were used to reverse-transcribe TCRbeta-specific cDNA from about 500 ng total RNA. Construction of the TCRbeta libraries relied on three nested rounds of multiplex PCR, following a slightly modified ARM-PCR procedure. Each of the first two PCR rounds ran for about 9 cycles and used multiplex TRBV1-TRBV30 forward primers together with a Cbeta reverse primer. Using fastp trimming at Q25 and MiXCR clonotype assembly, TCRdb reanalyzed the public sequencing data and kept in-frame beta chains. Every entry covers one CDR3 protein and lists the most common genes and DNA from its rows. A total of roughly 80,000 distinct CDR3 sequences appear in this sample, approximately 62% of them only once. The ten top clones hold approximately 26% of the sample.

What was sequenced was tumor-adjacent normal liver tissue. Receptor source: a man between 35 and 55 years old with primary liver carcinoma and hepatitis B virus infection.

Comments on this clonotype: The junction does not match germline at one end; this may be a read error. The chain is built from TRBV11-1 and TRBJ2-1, with 9 bases matching TRBD2. Per germline, CDR1 SGHAT and CDR2 FQDESV (reference sequence). There are 14 residues in the CDR3. In DNA, the CDR3 is TGTACCAGCAGCTTAGCTAGCGGGATGGCCGCCCTGTTCTTC. As protein: CTSSLASGMAALFF.

Of note for this clonotype: The junction differs from germline at one of its ends, possibly a read error. The chain joins TRBV29-1 to TRBJ2-7, with 7 bases identical to TRBD1. CDR3 length equals 13 residues. The germline V gene has CDR1 SQVTM and CDR2 ANQGSEA. The DNA of the CDR3 is TGCAGTGTTGCCCCGACAGGGCTCCACGATCAGTACTTC. Translating gives CSVAPTGLHDQYF.

For this clonotype: This may come from a read error, since a much larger clone is one base off. The chain combines TRBV30 with TRBJ2-1, with 10 bases identical to TRBD1. This CDR3 has 15 amino acids. Germline assignment: CDR1 GTSNPN and CDR2 SVGIG (reference sequence). The CDR3: CAWTPGTGDYDEQFF. CDR3 nucleotides: TGTGCCTGGACCCCAGGGACAGGGGACTACGATGAGCAGTTCTTC.

This clonotype was detected once. Germline and junction disagree at one end, which may indicate a read error. This chain links TRBV4-2 with TRBJ2-7; the D gene is possibly TRBD2 (5 bases). The CDR3 totals 15 residues. Germline CDR1 LGHNA, CDR2 YNFKEQ. CDR3 sequence reads: CTSSQAPGSSYEQYF. In DNA, the CDR3 is TGTACCAGCAGCCAAGCTCCTGGGAGCTCCTACGAGCAGTACTTC.

The count of this clonotype is one. The J gene is TRBJ2-2, the V gene TRBV4-2; D is possibly TRBD2 (6 bases). Per the germline V gene, CDR1 is LGHNA and CDR2 is YNFKEQ. The CDR3 consists of 17 residues. Trimming stripped 2 bases from V and 3 bases from J, with 16 bases between. DNA of the CDR3: TGTGCCAGCAGCCAATATTTTGGGACTGTGGACACCGGGGAGCTGTTTTTT. Protein sequence: CASSQYFGTVDTGELFF.

The chain is built from TRBV18 and TRBJ1-4, with a tentative D call TRBD1 (6 bases). V was shortened by 3 bases and J by 7 bases, with 27 bases between the two germline ends. Germline assignment: CDR1 KGHSH and CDR2 LQKENI. The CDR3 length is 19 residues. The CDR3 bases are TGTGCCAGCTCACCCCGGACAGCGGTCGGACATAACATGGGTGAAAAACTGTTTTTT. It translates to CASSPRTAVGHNMGEKLFF.

The chain recombines TRBV29-1 with TRBJ2-1; no reliable D call. Germline-derived CDR1 and CDR2 are SQVTM and ANQGSEA. The CDR3 runs 16 residues. This chain's CDR3 is CIVATLRPRSRQEQFF. The CDR3 DNA reads as TGCATCGTCGCCACACTTCGGCCCAGGTCCCGTCAAGAGCAGTTCTTC.

As for this clonotype: A much larger clone is a single base away; this may be a read error. The chain has TRBV6-1 and TRBJ1-1; D remains ambiguous. Trimming shortened V by 8 bases and J by 1 base, and 8 bases separated the two germline ends. The CDR3 has 12 residues. From germline, CDR1 is MNHNS and CDR2 SASEGT. CDR3 in amino acids: CASGGWNTEAFF. The CDR3 DNA sequence: TGTGCCAGCGGTGGGTGGAACACTGAAGCTTTCTTT.

As concerns this clonotype: One junction end disagrees with the germline gene, perhaps due to a read error. The chain links TRBV12-3 or TRBV12-4 to TRBJ2-1, with a possible D match to TRBD1 (5 bases). CDR3 length: 12 residues. CDR3 nucleotides: TGTGCCAGCAGTTTTCGTGGACATGAGGAGTTCTTC. Translating it yields CASSFRGHEEFF.

The count of this clonotype is one. The chain links TRBV11-2 to TRBJ2-7, with a possible D match to TRBD1 (5 bases). The CDR3 length is 13 residues. Germline CDR1 SGHAT, CDR2 FQNNGV. Trimming left V 3 bases short and J 13 bases short, with 19 bases between. DNA for the CDR3: TGTGCCAGCAGCTTCGACAGAGTGTACGAGCGATACTTC. This encodes CASSFDRVYERYF.

About this clonotype itself: The junction shows a germline mismatch at one end, possibly a read error. The gene calls are TRBV6-1 and TRBJ2-7; D not resolved. The germline gives CDR1 MNHNS, CDR2 SASEGT. CDR3 length: 12 residues. CDR3 sequence (DNA): TGTGCCAGCTTCGAACAATCCCACGAACAGTACTTC. Translating it yields CASFEQSHEQYF.

With respect to this clonotype: Given the absence of the conserved phenylalanine or tryptophan at the CDR3 end, a read error is likely. V usage is TRBV18 and J usage is TRBJ1-1; D call uncertain. Trimming removed 2 bases at V and 2 bases at J, with 12 bases between. The length of the CDR3 is 15 residues. In germline, CDR1 is KGHSH, CDR2 LQKENI. CDR3 in amino acids: CASSPFPNSNTEAFS. In DNA, the CDR3 is TGTGCCAGCTCACCATTCCCGAACTCTAACACTGAAGCTTTCTCT.

About this clonotype: A much larger clone is a single base away; this may be a read error. V is TRBV6-5 and J is TRBJ1-1, with D unresolved. This CDR3 has 9 residues. Germline CDR1 MNHEY, CDR2 SVGAGI. For the CDR3, the DNA is TGTGTCAGCGTCCCGGGCGCTTTCTTT. This gives the protein CVSVPGAFF.

The chain couples TRBV28 to TRBJ1-1; 8 bases align to TRBD1. V lost 6 bases and J lost 5; bases outside the gene matches: 8. The germline gives CDR1 MDHEN, CDR2 SYDVKM. The CDR3 covers 14 residues. The CDR3: CASRKGQGRTEAFF. In DNA, the CDR3 is TGTGCCAGCAGGAAAGGACAGGGAAGGACTGAAGCTTTCTTT.

This clonotype was recorded a few times. One end of the junction is discordant with germline, which a read error may explain. The chain joins TRBV6-6 to TRBJ2-7; D is perhaps TRBD1 or TRBD2 (5 bases each). Germline CDR1 is MNHNY and CDR2 is SVGAGI (reference sequence). The CDR3 runs 12 residues. DNA of the CDR3: TGTGTCAGCAGTTATCTGGGGGACGAGCAGTACTTC. It translates to CVSSYLGDEQYF.

The rearrangement uses TRBV19 and TRBJ2-2, with D perhaps TRBD1 or TRBD2 (5 bases each). The germline CDR1 and CDR2 sequences are LNHDA and SQIVND (reference sequence). The CDR3 has 17 residues. Between the trimmed V and J ends, which lost 7 bases and 4 bases, there was a span of 22 bases. The CDR3: CASITQSGLAGTGELFF. The CDR3 DNA reads TGTGCCAGTATCACCCAATCAGGGCTAGCCGGCACCGGGGAGCTGTTTTTT.

The V and J genes are TRBV10-2 and TRBJ2-5; D unresolved. This CDR3 contains 13 residues. Germline-derived CDR1 and CDR2 are WSHSY and SAAADI. V dropped 10 bases and J dropped 6 bases, with 18 bases sitting between them. DNA for the CDR3: TGCGCCACTGCAATGCTCCAGTGGAAGACCCAGTACTTC. This codes for CATAMLQWKTQYF.

This clonotype was counted ten times or more. The genes are TRBV6-1 and TRBJ2-1; the D gene is possibly TRBD1 (6 bases). CDR1 MNHNS and CDR2 SASEGT come from the germline V gene. The CDR3 runs to 16 residues. Trimming pared 6 bases from V and 4 bases from J, leaving 19 bases between. CDR3 amino acids: CASRDGNGQPYNEQFF. CDR3 coding DNA: TGTGCCAGCAGAGACGGAAACGGACAGCCGTACAATGAGCAGTTCTTC.

This clonotype was observed once. For the CDR3, the DNA is TGTGCCAGCATTTGCTCTGAGACAGGGGGTTTTTACGAGCAGTACTTC. It is translated as CASICSETGGFYEQYF. V and J are TRBV6-5 and TRBJ2-7, with 9 bases identical to TRBD1. The trim removed 7 bases at V and 4 bases at J, leaving 14 bases unmatched. This CDR3 spans 16 amino acids. Germline V gives CDR1 MNHEY, CDR2 SVGAGI.

Notes on this clonotype: A much more abundant neighbour one base away suggests this may be a read error. The chain recombines TRBV29-1 with TRBJ2-7; 9 nucleotides match TRBD2. The CDR3 has 12 residues. Germline CDR1 is SQVTM and CDR2 is ANQGSEA. The V and J ends lost 8 bases and 5 bases, in that order; junction bases with no gene match: 7. In DNA form, the CDR3 reads TGCAGCTCCCTGACTAGCGGCCACGAGCAGTACTTC. It translates to CSSLTSGHEQYF.

For this clonotype: The junction does not match germline at one end; this may be a read error. The chain recombines TRBV4-1 with TRBJ2-3; D is possibly TRBD1 or TRBD2 (5 bases each). The CDR3 spans 15 residues. The germline V gene has CDR1 MGHRA and CDR2 YSYEKL. CDR3: CASGQADGAGDTQYF. The CDR3 DNA reads as TGCGCCAGCGGCCAAGCGGACGGGGCCGGGGATACGCAGTATTTT.

This chain uses TRBV11-1 with TRBJ2-1, with D perhaps TRBD1 (6 bases). The CDR3 has 12 residues. V shed 7 bases and J shed 7 bases, with 11 bases lying between them. Germline values: CDR1 SGHAT, CDR2 FQDESV (reference sequence). The CDR3 coding sequence is TGTGCCAGCACAGGGGTCTATAATGAGCAGTTCTTC. Amino acid sequence: CASTGVYNEQFF.